Listed below are T cell receptor beta chains from one sample, sequenced in a study of blood T cell repertoires in COVID-19. Sequencing was performed with immunoSEQ multiplex PCR; in TCRdb, only in-frame clones are kept and a portion is missing. Here the sample spans 300,000 to 450,000 clones, approximately 77% being singletons. The sample comprised peripheral blood. These receptors were obtained from a human donor with acute or convalescent COVID-19. The donor label of this sample is uncertain. Both conserved end residues are part of each CDR3. A D gene is named only where the DNA matches it firmly. Only some rows state a clone size, as once, few, many or a class for expanded clones.

v_call: TRBV4-1; clone_size: -; d_call: -; j_call: TRBJ1-5; cdr3_nt: TGCGCCAGCAGCCAGGGCGGCGGGATCCAGCCCCAGCATTTT; cdr3_aa: CASSQGGGIQPQHF
v_call: TRBV3-1/TRBV3-2; clone_size: -; d_call: TRBD2; j_call: TRBJ2-7; cdr3_nt: TGTGCCAGCAGCCAAGATCCCTTAAGCGGGAGCTTGGACGAGCAGTACTTC; cdr3_aa: CASSQDPLSGSLDEQYF
v_call: TRBV11-2; clone_size: -; d_call: -; j_call: TRBJ2-1; cdr3_nt: TGTGCCAGCAGCTTAGTCAGCGATTCCTACAATGAGCAGTTCTTC; cdr3_aa: CASSLVSDSYNEQFF
v_call: TRBV7-9; clone_size: -; d_call: -; j_call: TRBJ1-2; cdr3_nt: TGTGCCAGCAGCCCACTAACAGGGAGACTTGAATATGGCTACACCTTC; cdr3_aa: CASSPLTGRLEYGYTF
v_call: TRBV19; clone_size: -; d_call: TRBD1; j_call: TRBJ2-2; cdr3_nt: TGTGCCAGTAGTCACCGACAGGGTGGGGCCGGGGAGCTGTTTTTT; cdr3_aa: CASSHRQGGAGELFF
v_call: TRBV9; clone_size: -; d_call: -; j_call: TRBJ1-1; cdr3_nt: TGTGCCAGCAGCGCGGTAGGAGCCAGGGTGAACACTGAAGCTTTCTTT; cdr3_aa: CASSAVGARVNTEAFF
v_call: TRBV27; clone_size: -; d_call: -; j_call: TRBJ2-1; cdr3_nt: TGTGCCAGCAGGCCAGACTGGAGCTCCTACAATGAGCAGTTCTTC; cdr3_aa: CASRPDWSSYNEQFF
v_call: TRBV6-5; clone_size: -; d_call: -; j_call: TRBJ1-1; cdr3_nt: TGTGCCAGCAGTTACAACAGGTGGGGAAACACTGAAGCTTTCTTT; cdr3_aa: CASSYNRWGNTEAFF
v_call: TRBV6-1; clone_size: few; d_call: -; j_call: TRBJ2-4; cdr3_nt: TGTGCCAGCAGTGACTTCGGCGGGATCACTGCCAAAAACATTCAGTACTTC; cdr3_aa: CASSDFGGITAKNIQYF
v_call: TRBV30; clone_size: -; d_call: -; j_call: TRBJ1-4; cdr3_nt: TGTGCCTGGAGGGAGAATAATGAAAAACTGTTTTTT; cdr3_aa: CAWRENNEKLFF
v_call: TRBV3-1/TRBV3-2; clone_size: -; d_call: -; j_call: TRBJ1-6; cdr3_nt: TGTGCCAGCAGCCAAGATCATTTTAGGGGCTCACCCCTCCACTTT; cdr3_aa: CASSQDHFRGSPLHF
v_call: TRBV15; clone_size: once; d_call: -; j_call: TRBJ1-2; cdr3_nt: TGTGCCACCAGCAGAGGCCGGGAGAACTATGGCTACACCTTC; cdr3_aa: CATSRGRENYGYTF
v_call: TRBV5-1; clone_size: few; d_call: TRBD2; j_call: TRBJ2-7; cdr3_nt: TGCGCCAGCAGCTTCGGACTAGCGGCAACCTACGAGCAGTACTTC; cdr3_aa: CASSFGLAATYEQYF
v_call: TRBV6-6; clone_size: -; d_call: -; j_call: TRBJ1-2; cdr3_nt: TGTGCCAGCAGTCAGGGGTTCGTATATGGCTACACCTTC; cdr3_aa: CASSQGFVYGYTF
v_call: TRBV28; clone_size: -; d_call: -; j_call: TRBJ2-6; cdr3_nt: TGTGCCAGCAGTTTGCGGGGAGCTGGGGCCAACGTCCTGACTTTC; cdr3_aa: CASSLRGAGANVLTF
v_call: TRBV2; clone_size: -; d_call: TRBD1; j_call: TRBJ1-2; cdr3_nt: TGTGCCAGCAGAGAGACAGGGGACAAGTATGGCTACACCTTC; cdr3_aa: CASRETGDKYGYTF
v_call: TRBV14; clone_size: -; d_call: TRBD2; j_call: TRBJ2-4; cdr3_nt: TGTGCCAGCAGCCATCGAACTAGCGGGAGTGCCAAAAACATTCAGTACTTC; cdr3_aa: CASSHRTSGSAKNIQYF
v_call: TRBV5-1; clone_size: -; d_call: -; j_call: TRBJ1-2; cdr3_nt: TGCGCCAGCAGCTTGGGACAGGAGGTCTATGGCTACACCTTC; cdr3_aa: CASSLGQEVYGYTF
v_call: TRBV4-2; clone_size: -; d_call: -; j_call: TRBJ1-1; cdr3_nt: TGTGCCAGCAGCCAGGGCAGGGGAGGGATGGACACTGAAGCTTTCTTT; cdr3_aa: CASSQGRGGMDTEAFF
v_call: TRBV12-3/TRBV12-4; clone_size: -; d_call: -; j_call: TRBJ1-2; cdr3_nt: TGTGCCAGCAGTTTACAGGGACAAGGAGGCTACACCTTC; cdr3_aa: CASSLQGQGGYTF
v_call: TRBV5-6; clone_size: -; d_call: -; j_call: TRBJ1-1; cdr3_nt: TGTGCCAGCAAGGCCAGGGGAAGTAAAACTGAAGCTTTCTTT; cdr3_aa: CASKARGSKTEAFF
v_call: TRBV3-1/TRBV3-2; clone_size: -; d_call: -; j_call: TRBJ1-6; cdr3_nt: TGTGCCAGCAGCCCTACTTTCGCAGGGCCTAATTCACCCCTCCACTTT; cdr3_aa: CASSPTFAGPNSPLHF
v_call: TRBV9; clone_size: -; d_call: -; j_call: TRBJ1-4; cdr3_nt: TGTGCCAGCAGCGTAGGACAGACCCCCGGTTGGAAACTGTTTTTT; cdr3_aa: CASSVGQTPGWKLFF
v_call: TRBV30; clone_size: -; d_call: -; j_call: TRBJ1-3; cdr3_nt: TGTGCCTGGAGTGTACAACGGGTTTCTGGAAACACCATATATTTT; cdr3_aa: CAWSVQRVSGNTIYF
v_call: TRBV18; clone_size: -; d_call: TRBD2; j_call: TRBJ2-1; cdr3_nt: TGTGCCAGCTCAGAAGGACTAGCGGGAGGGCCGGGAGAGCAGTTCTTC; cdr3_aa: CASSEGLAGGPGEQFF
v_call: TRBV11-2; clone_size: many; d_call: -; j_call: TRBJ2-7; cdr3_nt: TGTGCCAGCAGCTTACTAGAATCCTACGAGCAGTACTTC; cdr3_aa: CASSLLESYEQYF
v_call: TRBV9; clone_size: -; d_call: TRBD1; j_call: TRBJ1-1; cdr3_nt: TGTGCCAGCAGCGCCTTCGGGACAGGGGGGAACACTGAAGCTTTCTTT; cdr3_aa: CASSAFGTGGNTEAFF
v_call: TRBV5-1; clone_size: -; d_call: TRBD1; j_call: TRBJ2-7; cdr3_nt: TGCGCCAGCAGCCCCGGACAGGGAGTGGACGAGCAGTACTTC; cdr3_aa: CASSPGQGVDEQYF
v_call: TRBV4-2; clone_size: -; d_call: -; j_call: TRBJ1-2; cdr3_nt: TGTGCCAGCAGCCAAGATACGGGGGGCCGGGGCTATGGCTACACCTTC; cdr3_aa: CASSQDTGGRGYGYTF
v_call: TRBV5-6; clone_size: -; d_call: -; j_call: TRBJ1-2; cdr3_nt: TGTGCCAGCAGCCCCCGAGCTAACTATGGCTACACCTTC; cdr3_aa: CASSPRANYGYTF
v_call: TRBV5-4; clone_size: -; d_call: -; j_call: TRBJ2-7; cdr3_nt: TGTGCCAGCAGCGGAGGGACGGGGAGCTCCTACGAGCAGTACTTC; cdr3_aa: CASSGGTGSSYEQYF
v_call: TRBV7-9; clone_size: -; d_call: TRBD1; j_call: TRBJ1-1; cdr3_nt: TGTGCCAGCAGCCAGACAGGGGGAAAAACTGAAGCTTTCTTT; cdr3_aa: CASSQTGGKTEAFF
v_call: TRBV19; clone_size: -; d_call: TRBD1; j_call: TRBJ1-5; cdr3_nt: TGTGCCAGTATGAACAGGGGTAGCAATCAGCCCCAGCATTTT; cdr3_aa: CASMNRGSNQPQHF
v_call: TRBV29-1; clone_size: -; d_call: TRBD1; j_call: TRBJ2-1; cdr3_nt: TGCAGCGTTGCGGGCGGGACAGGGAGTTACAATGAGCAGTTCTTC; cdr3_aa: CSVAGGTGSYNEQFF
v_call: TRBV29-1; clone_size: -; d_call: -; j_call: TRBJ2-7; cdr3_nt: TGCAGCGTGATTTTGGCCTCCTACGAGCAGTACTTC; cdr3_aa: CSVILASYEQYF
v_call: TRBV27; clone_size: -; d_call: -; j_call: TRBJ1-2; cdr3_nt: TGTGCCAGCAGTTCCGGAACAACCGGGTATGGCTACACCTTC; cdr3_aa: CASSSGTTGYGYTF
v_call: TRBV29-1; clone_size: -; d_call: TRBD1; j_call: TRBJ2-6; cdr3_nt: TGCAGCGTTTACAGGGGAGTCTCTGGGGCCAACGTCCTGACTTTC; cdr3_aa: CSVYRGVSGANVLTF
v_call: TRBV28; clone_size: few; d_call: TRBD1; j_call: TRBJ2-1; cdr3_nt: TGTGCCAGCACCGACCCGGGACAGTCCAATGAGCAGTTCTTC; cdr3_aa: CASTDPGQSNEQFF
v_call: TRBV2; clone_size: -; d_call: -; j_call: TRBJ2-1; cdr3_nt: TGTGCCAGCACCCGATCACGAATGGAGAGCTCCTACAATGAGCAGTTCTTC; cdr3_aa: CASTRSRMESSYNEQFF
v_call: TRBV5-1; clone_size: -; d_call: TRBD1; j_call: TRBJ1-6; cdr3_nt: TGCGCCAGCAGCAATCCGACAGGGGGCTGGTCCTATAATTCACCCCTCCACTTT; cdr3_aa: CASSNPTGGWSYNSPLHF
v_call: TRBV19; clone_size: -; d_call: -; j_call: TRBJ1-1; cdr3_nt: TGTGCCAGTAGCACAAAAAGGGGGATCGCTGAAGCTTTCTTT; cdr3_aa: CASSTKRGIAEAFF
v_call: TRBV5-6; clone_size: once; d_call: -; j_call: TRBJ1-2; cdr3_nt: TGTGCCAGCAGTAGGACAGCTTATGGCTACACCTTC; cdr3_aa: CASSRTAYGYTF
v_call: TRBV24-1; clone_size: -; d_call: TRBD1; j_call: TRBJ2-1; cdr3_nt: TGTGCCACCAGTGATCCTCGGGACAGGCACAATGAGCAGTTCTTC; cdr3_aa: CATSDPRDRHNEQFF
v_call: TRBV11-2; clone_size: -; d_call: -; j_call: TRBJ1-6; cdr3_nt: TGTGCCAGCAGCCTTTTTACTGGGGAGTCACCCCTCCACTTT; cdr3_aa: CASSLFTGESPLHF
v_call: TRBV4-1; clone_size: -; d_call: -; j_call: TRBJ1-1; cdr3_nt: TGCGCCAGCAGCCAGACCTGGGCCGATCCTAACACTGAAGCTTTCTTT; cdr3_aa: CASSQTWADPNTEAFF
v_call: TRBV5-1; clone_size: -; d_call: -; j_call: TRBJ2-7; cdr3_nt: TGCGCCAGCAGTTACAGTAACCCTGTCCACGAGCAGTACTTC; cdr3_aa: CASSYSNPVHEQYF
v_call: TRBV27; clone_size: -; d_call: TRBD1; j_call: TRBJ2-7; cdr3_nt: TGTGCCAGCAGTTCTAGATATTACCGAGGACAGGGGCAATACGAGCAGTACTTC; cdr3_aa: CASSSRYYRGQGQYEQYF
v_call: TRBV18; clone_size: -; d_call: TRBD1; j_call: TRBJ1-3; cdr3_nt: TGTGCCAGCTCACCACCGACAGGGAGAAACACCATATATTTT; cdr3_aa: CASSPPTGRNTIYF
v_call: TRBV28; clone_size: -; d_call: -; j_call: TRBJ1-1; cdr3_nt: TGTGCCAGCAGTTTATCGGGAAGGGAAGCTTTCTTT; cdr3_aa: CASSLSGREAFF
v_call: TRBV7-6; clone_size: -; d_call: -; j_call: TRBJ1-1; cdr3_nt: TGTGCCAGCAGCCTAAGACTAGACAGGAACACTGAAGCTTTCTTT; cdr3_aa: CASSLRLDRNTEAFF
v_call: TRBV25-1; clone_size: -; d_call: -; j_call: TRBJ1-1; cdr3_nt: TGTGCCAGCAGTGAATACTCCAGTGTTCACACTGAAGCTTTCTTT; cdr3_aa: CASSEYSSVHTEAFF
v_call: TRBV27; clone_size: -; d_call: -; j_call: TRBJ1-1; cdr3_nt: TGTGCCAGCAGTCCTGAGGGGGATTTGAACACTGAAGCTTTCTTT; cdr3_aa: CASSPEGDLNTEAFF
v_call: TRBV6-5; clone_size: -; d_call: TRBD1; j_call: TRBJ1-1; cdr3_nt: TGTGCCAGCAGTCGACAGGGCACCTCGAACACTGAAGCTTTCTTT; cdr3_aa: CASSRQGTSNTEAFF
v_call: TRBV14; clone_size: -; d_call: TRBD1; j_call: TRBJ2-5; cdr3_nt: TGTGCCAGCAGCCGCACAGGGGGGGAGACCCAGTACTTC; cdr3_aa: CASSRTGGETQYF
v_call: TRBV12-3/TRBV12-4; clone_size: -; d_call: -; j_call: TRBJ1-1; cdr3_nt: TGTGCCAGCAGTTTGAGGAGGACTGAAGCTTTCTTT; cdr3_aa: CASSLRRTEAFF
v_call: TRBV27; clone_size: -; d_call: TRBD1; j_call: TRBJ1-1; cdr3_nt: TGTGCCAGCAGTCAACGAGTTCAGGGGGCGCGGAACACTGAAGCTTTCTTT; cdr3_aa: CASSQRVQGARNTEAFF
v_call: TRBV5-6; clone_size: -; d_call: TRBD1; j_call: TRBJ1-2; cdr3_nt: TGTGCCAGCAGCCCCGGACAGGGGGCCTTAGGCTACACCTTC; cdr3_aa: CASSPGQGALGYTF
v_call: TRBV7-9; clone_size: -; d_call: -; j_call: TRBJ2-5; cdr3_nt: TGTGCCAGCAGCTTTCCAGGGGTGGCCCAAGAGACCCAGTACTTC; cdr3_aa: CASSFPGVAQETQYF
v_call: TRBV18; clone_size: few; d_call: TRBD1; j_call: TRBJ1-1; cdr3_nt: TGTGCCAGCTCCGCGGACAGGAAAAACACTGAAGCTTTCTTT; cdr3_aa: CASSADRKNTEAFF
v_call: TRBV3-1/TRBV3-2; clone_size: -; d_call: -; j_call: TRBJ1-6; cdr3_nt: TGTGCCAGCAGGGGAGGGCCTAATTCACCCCTCCACTTT; cdr3_aa: CASRGGPNSPLHF